What follows describes a single T cell receptor (beta chain). Its cognate antigen has yet to be identified. No much larger clonotype is one base removed from it; base qualities were not supplied. Donors were approximately 42 systemically healthy Caucasian individuals from Russia aged roughly 6 to 100 years. About 10 milliliters of peripheral blood were collected from each donor into EDTA-treated Vacutainer tubes. Ficoll-Paque density-gradient centrifugation was used to isolate PBMCs, with at least 7 million per sample. Trizol reagent was used to extract total RNA from PBMCs, with at least 5.5 micrograms per sample. Naive CD45RAhigh/CD27high T cell percentages were measured by flow cytometry on a PBMC aliquot from every donor. The library was produced with 5' RACE. Data came from an Illumina HiSeq 2500. A second PCR of about 6 to 11 cycles was performed with a sample-barcoded 5' primer and a J-beta primer mix. A template-switch 5' adaptor carrying 12 random nucleotides introduced a unique molecular identifier onto each TCR beta cDNA molecule. Each sample yielded at least 3 million CDR3-containing paired-end reads. First-strand cDNA synthesis was performed from all RNA using the Mint cDNA synthesis kit, with priming by a TRBC-specific oligonucleotide. Following uracil-DNA glycosylase treatment, all cDNA underwent a first 18-cycle PCR with the universal primers M1SS and BC2_uni_R. On the authors' methods: Each sample was normalized by randomly selecting 1 million high-quality reads, each carrying a distinct molecular identifier. Instead of being binned into consensus sequences, reads that shared molecular identifiers were thrown out. CDR3 identification, clonotype clustering and error correction used MiTCR with a Q25 quality threshold and the strictest error-elimination algorithm. Lower-bound total TCR beta diversity was estimated with a nonparametric unseen species model using Euler transformation. TCRdb reprocessed the public reads (quality trimming at Q25 with fastp, clone calling with MiXCR) and kept in-frame beta chains. One record per CDR3 amino acid sequence lists the most common genes and DNA. The authors' filters were not applied to this entry. This sample comprises roughly 790,000 distinct CDR3 sequences, about 42% of them detected only once. Of the sample, approximately 22% falls within the top ten clones.

V and J lose 5 bases and 8 bases, and a span of 21 bases separates them. The CDR3 spans 15 residues, from the cysteine through the phenylalanine. Just the 45-base CDR3 DNA is kept, in frame starting at base 1. The data originate from a study of blood T cells in healthy people across ages (dated by TCRdb to the mid-2010s). Study-level background: Template switching captured roughly one uniquely barcoded TCR beta cDNA molecule per two T cells in model experiments. Donors of different ages were randomly distributed across sequencing lanes to avoid experimental bias. Using deep sequencing normalized with unique cDNA molecular identifiers, the study measured how TCR beta repertoire diversity changes with age. Two additional independent replicas of 1 million unique cDNA reads from the same blood draw were analyzed for two donors (one aged 18 to 30 and one aged 80 or older). Four age groups were formed from the donors: young (average 16 years), middle-aged (around 40), aged (62) and long-lived (about 75). General study outcomes and caveats: Compared with the aged group, the long-lived group had more naive CD4+ T cells, fewer expanded clones and increased TCR diversity, suggesting age selection. A strong correlation was found between observed TCR beta diversity and the percentage of naive T cells measured by flow cytometry. Bulk unsorted PBMC profiling prevented conclusive comparison of naive and antigen-experienced compartments. Estimates of total diversity from one million sequenced T cells were regarded as lower bounds and underestimates. Donor CMV infection status was unknown, potentially confounding age-related changes in expanded clonotypes. Observed TCR beta diversity per million T cells fell roughly linearly with age, and a significant reduction was already apparent by age approximately 41.

The receptor comes from an older woman in good health. The specimen was blood. Rearrangement joined TRBV12-3 or TRBV12-4 to TRBJ1-2; TRBD1 could be the D gene, as 6 bases match. The sequenced DNA: TGTGCCAGCAGTGGGGGTGAGGCAGGGGCAGGAGGCTACACCTTC. It encodes CASSGGEAGAGGYTF.